One sample yielded the 9 T cell receptor beta chains listed below, sequenced in a study of OX40 agonist ivuxolimab in advanced cancers. Clones were read by immunoSEQ multiplex PCR, and TCRdb kept only the in-frame ones, dropping some. The repertoire holds 98,000 or so clones, approximately 94% seen once, with about 0.18% in the top ten. The sample consisted of CD4+ or CD8+ T cells sorted from blood, taken in a trial of the OX40 agonist ivuxolimab. These receptors originate from an adult with an advanced solid tumor such as melanoma, head and neck, liver or kidney cancer.

This clone came up once. The chain recombines TRBV7-2 with TRBJ2-2; a possible D gene is TRBD2 (6 bases). The germline V gene encodes CDR1 SGHTA and CDR2 FQGNSA. V gave up 3 bases and J gave up 8 bases, with 16 bases separating them. The CDR3 sequence is 15 residues long. CDR3 bases: TGTGCCAGCAGCTTCGTGCAGGGAGGTTCGGGGGAGCTGTTTTTT. Translated, it gives CASSFVQGGSGELFF.

The V and J genes are TRBV4-3 and TRBJ2-3, with 12 bases matching TRBD2. Germline V gene sequence: CDR1 LGHNA, CDR2 YSLEER. V shed 9 bases, J shed 3 bases, and the junction held 4 bases outside the gene matches. The CDR3 totals 14 residues. In DNA form, the CDR3 reads TGCGCCAGGAAACTAGCGGGGGGAACAGATACGCAGTATTTT. It translates to CARKLAGGTDTQYF.

CDR3 DNA sequence: TGTGCCATCAGTGAGTCGGGCAGGGGGACTAGCAATCAGCCCCAGCATTTT. It codes for CAISESGRGTSNQPQHF. The J gene is TRBJ1-5, the V gene TRBV10-3; 7 nucleotides agree with TRBD1. Germline V gene sequence: CDR1 ENHRY, CDR2 SYGVKD. Trimming cost V 0 bases and J 0 bases; bases outside gene matches: 5. The CDR3 extends over 17 amino acids.

This rearrangement joins TRBV6-5 to TRBJ2-5; either TRBD1 or TRBD2 may supply D (5 bases each). This CDR3 contains 14 residues. V gave up 6 bases and J gave up 9 bases, with 20 bases separating them. Germline V CDR1 and CDR2: MNHEY, SVGAGI. The CDR3 bases are TGTGCCAGCAGCACCCCGGGGCCCCCCTCGGCCCAGTACTTC. This codes for CASSTPGPPSAQYF.

V and J are TRBV23-1 and TRBJ1-5, with D perhaps matching TRBD1 (5 bases). TRBV23-1 is sorted into the ORF group, with uncertain function. The CDR3 spans 17 residues. With 7 bases removed from V and 6 bases from J, the gap between germline ends came to 25 bases. The DNA of the CDR3 is TGCGCCAGCACCACGAAAACCCCCAGGGTTAGATTTCAGCCCCAGCATTTT. This encodes CASTTKTPRVRFQPQHF.

This clone was recorded only once. The genes are TRBV10-3 and TRBJ1-1; 7 bases match TRBD1. V gave up 10 bases and J gave up 1 base; unmatched junction bases: 9. This CDR3 region has 14 residues. In germline, CDR1 is ENHRY, CDR2 SYGVKD. The CDR3 coding sequence is TGTGCCAGCTCCAGACAGGGTCCGAACACTGAAGCTTTCTTT. It encodes CASSRQGPNTEAFF.

The V and J genes are TRBV7-2 and TRBJ2-6; TRBD1 might be the D (6 bases). The CDR3 length is 15 residues. The V and J ends lost 5 bases and 0 bases respectively, with 8 bases between them. Germline assignment: CDR1 SGHTA and CDR2 FQGNSA. The CDR3 sequence: CASSIQGSGANVLTF. As DNA, the CDR3 is TGTGCCAGCAGCATACAGGGCTCTGGGGCCAACGTCCTGACTTTC. Using reference TRBV7-2 and TRBJ2-6 for the parts outside the CDR3, the full variable domain is GAGVSQSPSNKVTEKGKDVELRCDPISGHTALYWYRQSLGQGLEFLIYFQGNSAPDKSGLPSDRFSAERTGGSVSTLTIQRTQQEDSAVYLCASSIQGSGANVLTFGAGSRLTVL.

The chain recombines TRBV13 with TRBJ2-6; D is uncertain. Germline assignment: CDR1 PRHDT and CDR2 FYEKMQ (reference sequence). There are 13 residues in the CDR3. Trimming stripped 1 base from V and 2 bases from J, with 0 bases between. The CDR3 here is CASSLAGANVLTF. CDR3 sequence (DNA): TGTGCCAGCAGCTTAGCTGGGGCCAACGTCCTGACTTTC.

V is TRBV4-1 and J is TRBJ2-7, with 10 bases identical to TRBD2. Germline loops: CDR1 MGHRA, CDR2 YSYEKL. The junction had 13 bases not matched to a gene; V was cut back by 3 bases and J by 5 bases. This CDR3 is built from 17 residues. The CDR3 here is CASSQVLAGVRLDEQYF. CDR3 coding DNA: TGCGCCAGCAGCCAGGTCCTAGCGGGAGTGCGACTAGACGAGCAGTACTTC.